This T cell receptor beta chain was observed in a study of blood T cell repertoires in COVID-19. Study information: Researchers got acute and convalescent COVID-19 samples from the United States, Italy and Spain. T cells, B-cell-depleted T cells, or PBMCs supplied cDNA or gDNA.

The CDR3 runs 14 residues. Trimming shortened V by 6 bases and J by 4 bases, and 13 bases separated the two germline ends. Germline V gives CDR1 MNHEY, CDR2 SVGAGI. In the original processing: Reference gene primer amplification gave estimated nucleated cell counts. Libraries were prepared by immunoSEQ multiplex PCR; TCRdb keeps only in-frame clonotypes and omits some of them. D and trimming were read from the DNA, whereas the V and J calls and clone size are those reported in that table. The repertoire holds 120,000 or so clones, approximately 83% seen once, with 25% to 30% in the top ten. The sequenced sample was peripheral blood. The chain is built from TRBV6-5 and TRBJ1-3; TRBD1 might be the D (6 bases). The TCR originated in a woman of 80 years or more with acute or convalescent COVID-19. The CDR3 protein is CASSPHGTGNTIYF. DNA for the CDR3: TGTGCCAGCAGCCCGCACGGGACAGGAAACACCATATATTTT.